These 21 T cell receptor beta chains came from one sample sequenced in a study of spatial heterogeneity in lung cancer. As for time point: sample taken at primary tumor resection. TCRdb redid the calling of the 5' RACE reads with MiXCR, one entry per CDR3 protein. The sample has about 92,000 distinct CDR3 sequences, approximately 12% seen once. Sequencing was performed on PBMCs, taken at surgery. These receptors all come from a male donor with early-stage non-small cell lung cancer.

This clonotype was found a few times. The rearrangement uses TRBV6-5 and TRBJ2-2, with 10 positions matching TRBD2. The CDR3 has 14 amino acids. From germline, CDR1 is MNHEY and CDR2 SVGAGI. The junction had 4 bases not matched to a gene; V was cut back by 7 bases and J by 5 bases. CDR3 DNA sequence: TGTGCCAGCATAGCGGGGGGCGGGACCGGGGAGCTGTTTTTT. It codes for CASIAGGGTGELFF.

The V call is TRBV19, the J call TRBJ2-6; TRBD1 matches 8 bases. Germline V lookup: CDR1 LNHDA, CDR2 SQIVND (reference sequence). V lost 7 bases to trimming and J lost 0 bases; unmatched junction nucleotides: 8. The CDR3 length is 17 residues. CDR3 region: CASIQTGAYSGANVLTF. The DNA for the CDR3 is TGTGCCAGTATTCAGACAGGGGCTTACTCTGGGGCCAACGTCCTGACTTTC.

This rearrangement joins TRBV7-2 to TRBJ2-5; 10 nucleotides agree with TRBD2. With V trimmed by 5 bases and J by 2 bases, 5 bases remained unmatched. Germline V CDR1 and CDR2: SGHTA, FQGNSA. The CDR3 runs to 15 residues. Here the CDR3 reads CASSRTSGKQETQYF. In DNA, the CDR3 is TGTGCCAGCAGCCGTACTAGCGGGAAACAAGAGACCCAGTACTTC. The full variable domain, with the rest looked up from reference TRBV7-2 and TRBJ2-5, is GAGVSQSPSNKVTEKGKDVELRCDPISGHTALYWYRQSLGQGLEFLIYFQGNSAPDKSGLPSDRFSAERTGGSVSTLTIQRTQQEDSAVYLCASSRTSGKQETQYFGPGTRLLVL.

The chain employs TRBV20-1 and TRBJ2-1; 12 bases line up with TRBD2. This CDR3 is built from 14 residues. CDR1 DFQATT and CDR2 SNEGSKA come from the germline V gene (reference sequence). V shed 5 bases, J shed 9 bases, and the junction held 8 bases outside the gene matches. The chain's CDR3 is CSAGRTSGAREQFF. The DNA for the CDR3 is TGCAGTGCTGGTAGGACTAGCGGGGCACGTGAGCAGTTCTTC.

This clonotype was counted only a few times. This chain joins TRBV28 and TRBJ2-3; 7 bases match TRBD2. CDR1 is MDHEN and CDR2 is SYDVKM in the germline V gene. The CDR3 runs to 14 residues. V dropped 8 bases and J dropped 1; count of bases not matched to a gene: 6. CDR3 DNA: TGTGCCAGCCCTCCTAGCGGAGGCACAGATACGCAGTATTTT. This codes for CASPPSGGTDTQYF.

There are many counts of this clonotype. J is TRBJ2-3 and V is TRBV5-1; TRBD2 matches 12 bases. The V gene end was trimmed by 0 bases and the J gene end by 5 bases; junction bases not matched to a gene: 4. Germline V gene sequence: CDR1 SGHRS, CDR2 YFSETQ. The CDR3 has 16 residues. In nucleotides, the CDR3 is TGCGCCAGCAGCTTGGTTACTAGCGGGGGGAAAGATACGCAGTATTTT. Translated: CASSLVTSGGKDTQYF.

In its sample, this clonotype was seen many times. CDR3 nucleotides: TGTGCCAGTAGTAGGAGGCAGCCTAACGTCCTGACTTTC. Translating it yields CASSRRQPNVLTF. This chain connects TRBV19 to TRBJ2-6, with D possibly being TRBD2 (5 bases). The CDR3 extends over 13 amino acids. The V end lost 4 bases, the J end lost 10 bases, and 11 bases lay between the germline ends. CDR1 and CDR2 from the germline V gene are LNHDA and SQIVND (reference sequence).

This clonotype was observed a handful of times. This sequence joins TRBV20-1 and TRBJ2-7, with D maybe TRBD1 (5 bases). This CDR3 comprises 13 residues. The germline CDR1 and CDR2 sequences are DFQATT and SNEGSKA (reference sequence). V lost 1 base, J lost 4 bases, and 11 bases lay in between. CDR3 nucleotide sequence: TGCAGTGCTAGAGTGGCATCAGGGTACGAGCAGTACTTC. Residues: CSARVASGYEQYF.

V and J are TRBV12-3 or TRBV12-4 and TRBJ1-2; TRBD1 matches 12 bases. CDR3 length: 16 residues. J lost 2 bases, V lost 5 bases, and 6 bases had no gene match. The CDR3 region has the DNA TGTGCCAGCAGTCCCGCTGGGACAGGGGGCAACTATGGCTACACCTTC. Translation: CASSPAGTGGNYGYTF.

The V call is TRBV4-2, the J call TRBJ2-1; 12 bases are shared with TRBD2. Germline CDR1 reads LGHNA; CDR2 reads YNFKEQ. This CDR3 is built from 16 residues. Trimming removed 2 bases from V and 8 bases from J; junction bases left unmatched: 7. CDR3 loop: CASSQSTSGRFYEQFF. The DNA for the CDR3 is TGTGCCAGCAGCCAATCCACTAGCGGGAGGTTTTATGAGCAGTTCTTC.

The chain carries TRBV18 and TRBJ2-5; 7 nucleotides agree with TRBD1. Looked up from germline, CDR1 is KGHSH and CDR2 is LQKENI. V gave up 1 base and J gave up 4 bases; unmatched junction bases: 6. The CDR3 contains 15 residues. CDR3 nucleotide sequence: TGTGCCAGCTCACCACAGGAAAAGGGGGCAGAGACCCAGTACTTC. Translation: CASSPQEKGAETQYF.

This clonotype occurred many times. This rearrangement joins TRBV7-9 to TRBJ1-6, with unresolved D. The CDR3 contains 14 residues. V shed 2 bases and J shed 9 bases, with 11 bases lying between them. Germline CDR1 reads SEHNR; CDR2 reads FQNEAQ (reference sequence). The CDR3 is CASSLSHPGSPLHF. The CDR3 bases are TGTGCCAGCAGCTTATCCCATCCCGGTTCACCCCTCCACTTT. Full variable domain (missing parts from reference TRBV7-9 and TRBJ1-6): DTGVSQNPRHKITKRGQNVTFRCDPISEHNRLYWYRQTLGQGPEFLTYFQNEAQLEKSRLLSDRFSAERPKGSFSTLEIQRTEQGDSAMYLCASSLSHPGSPLHFGNGTRLTVT.

This clonotype was seen many times. This chain links TRBV9 with TRBJ1-1, with a possible D match to TRBD1 (6 bases). Trimming pared 3 bases from V and 3 bases from J, leaving 9 bases between. The V gene's germline CDR1 is SGDLS and CDR2 YYNGEE. The CDR3 consists of 13 residues. This chain's CDR3 is CASSGYRDTEAFF. DNA for the CDR3: TGTGCCAGCAGCGGATACAGGGACACTGAAGCTTTCTTT.

This clonotype was observed many times. The chain is built from TRBV7-8 and TRBJ2-3; no reliable D call. V was shortened by 6 bases and J by 5 bases, with 9 bases between the two germline ends. Germline V gene sequence: CDR1 SGHVS, CDR2 FQNEAQ. The CDR3 is made up of 12 amino acids. CDR3 residues: CASSPLGDTQYF. DNA of the CDR3: TGTGCCAGCAGTCCATTAGGAGATACGCAGTATTTT.

This clonotype was seen a single time. J is TRBJ2-1 and V is TRBV5-1; D is perhaps TRBD1 (6 bases). The germline CDR1 and CDR2 sequences are SGHRS and YFSETQ. With 2 bases removed from V and 0 bases from J, the gap between germline ends came to 9 bases. The CDR3 is made up of 15 amino acids. CDR3 in amino acids: CASSLDRTSYNEQFF. The CDR3, as DNA: TGCGCCAGCAGCTTAGACAGGACCTCCTACAATGAGCAGTTCTTC.

The sample holds a few counts of this clonotype. CDR3 sequence reads: CATSDSTSVSSYEQYF. In DNA, the CDR3 is TGTGCCACCAGTGACTCGACTAGCGTAAGCTCCTACGAGCAGTACTTC. The chain carries TRBV24-1 and TRBJ2-7; 8 bases agree with TRBD2. With V trimmed by 4 bases and J by 0 bases, 7 bases remained unmatched. Per the germline V gene, CDR1 is KGHDR and CDR2 is SFDVKD. The CDR3 has 16 residues.

This clonotype appeared many times. CDR3 DNA: TGCGCCAGCAGCTTGGGAACTAGCGCTAGCACAGATACGCAGTATTTT. Encoded protein: CASSLGTSASTDTQYF. The chain uses TRBV5-1 and TRBJ2-3, with 7 bases identical to TRBD2. Germline V gene data show CDR1 as SGHRS and CDR2 as YFSETQ. CDR3 length equals 16 residues. The trim removed 0 bases at V and 0 bases at J, leaving 4 bases unmatched.

This chain joins TRBV29-1 and TRBJ1-1; maybe TRBD1 (5 bases). Trimming took 4 bases from V and 0 from J, leaving 15 bases between them. The CDR3 covers 15 residues. The germline V gene has CDR1 SQVTM and CDR2 ANQGSEA. The CDR3 region has the DNA TGCAGCGTTGTACGGGGGGGAAGGATGAACACTGAAGCTTTCTTT. Its translation is CSVVRGGRMNTEAFF.

With regard to this clonotype: This clone may be a read error of a much larger clone one base away. The gene calls are TRBV10-3 and TRBJ2-3; 8 bases align to TRBD1. Germline V gene lookup returns CDR1 ENHRY and CDR2 SYGVKD. V lost 9 bases to trimming and J lost 3 bases; unmatched junction nucleotides: 2. The CDR3 totals 12 residues. Written as DNA, the CDR3 is TGTGCCATTCGGACAGGGACAGATACGCAGTATTTT. Amino acids: CAIRTGTDTQYF.

This clonotype was counted only a few times. V is TRBV5-4 and J is TRBJ2-5; D is tentatively TRBD1 or TRBD2 (6 bases each). The germline gives CDR1 SGHNT, CDR2 YYREEE (reference sequence). V was clipped by 3 bases and J by 2 bases, with 17 bases between them. The CDR3 runs 16 residues. The CDR3 spells CASSSTGANLQETQYF. The CDR3 coding sequence is TGTGCCAGCAGCTCTACGGGGGCCAATCTTCAAGAGACCCAGTACTTC.

The CDR3 bases are TGTGCCAGCAGCTTGGAAGCAGGAAGGACTGAAGCTTTCTTT. Residues: CASSLEAGRTEAFF. The chain couples TRBV5-6 to TRBJ1-1; D uncertain. The V gene lost 0 bases and the J gene lost 5 bases, with 11 bases spanning the gap. The CDR3 extends over 14 amino acids. Germline V gene sequence: CDR1 SGHDT, CDR2 YYEEEE. The full variable domain, rest sourced from reference TRBV5-6 and TRBJ1-1, is DAGVTQSPTHLIKTRGQQVTLRCSPKSGHDTVSWYQQALGQGPQFIFQYYEEEERQRGNFPDRFSGHQFPNYSSELNVNALLLGDSALYLCASSLEAGRTEAFFGQGTRLTVV.